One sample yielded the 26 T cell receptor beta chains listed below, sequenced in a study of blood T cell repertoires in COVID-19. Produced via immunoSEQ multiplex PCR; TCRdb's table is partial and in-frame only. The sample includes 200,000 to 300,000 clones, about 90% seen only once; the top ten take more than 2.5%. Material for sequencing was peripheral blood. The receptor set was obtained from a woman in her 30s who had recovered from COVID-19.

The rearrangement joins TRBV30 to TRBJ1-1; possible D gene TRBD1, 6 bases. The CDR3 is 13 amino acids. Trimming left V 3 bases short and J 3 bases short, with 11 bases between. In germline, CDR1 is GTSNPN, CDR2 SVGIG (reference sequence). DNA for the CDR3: TGTGCCTGGAGATCCTACAGGGACACTGAAGCTTTCTTT. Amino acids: CAWRSYRDTEAFF.

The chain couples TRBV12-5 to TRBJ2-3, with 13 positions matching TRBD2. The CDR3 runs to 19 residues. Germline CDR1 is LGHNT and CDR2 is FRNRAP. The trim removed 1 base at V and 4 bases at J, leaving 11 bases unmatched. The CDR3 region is CASGLASQLAGGPPDTQYF. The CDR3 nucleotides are TGTGCTAGTGGTTTGGCATCCCAACTAGCGGGGGGGCCCCCAGATACGCAGTATTTT.

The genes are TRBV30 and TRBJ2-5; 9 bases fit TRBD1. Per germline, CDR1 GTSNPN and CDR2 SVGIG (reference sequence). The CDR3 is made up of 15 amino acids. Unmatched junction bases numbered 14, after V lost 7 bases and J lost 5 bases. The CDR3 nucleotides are TGTGCCTCCTATCCCGGGACAGGGATAATGGAGACCCAGTACTTC. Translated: CASYPGTGIMETQYF.

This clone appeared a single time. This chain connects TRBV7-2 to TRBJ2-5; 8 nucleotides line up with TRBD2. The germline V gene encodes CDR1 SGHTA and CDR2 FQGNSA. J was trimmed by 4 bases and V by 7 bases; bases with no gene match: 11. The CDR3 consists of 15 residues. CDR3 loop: CASTSPRGGRETQYF. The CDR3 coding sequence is TGTGCCAGCACCTCCCCCCGGGGGGGCCGAGAGACCCAGTACTTC.

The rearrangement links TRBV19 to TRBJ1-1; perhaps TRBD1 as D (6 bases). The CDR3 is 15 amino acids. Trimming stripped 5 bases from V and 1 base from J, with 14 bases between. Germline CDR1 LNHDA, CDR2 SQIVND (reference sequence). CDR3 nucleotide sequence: TGTGCCAGTAGTCCCCAGGGGAATCCGAACACTGAAGCTTTCTTT. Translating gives CASSPQGNPNTEAFF.

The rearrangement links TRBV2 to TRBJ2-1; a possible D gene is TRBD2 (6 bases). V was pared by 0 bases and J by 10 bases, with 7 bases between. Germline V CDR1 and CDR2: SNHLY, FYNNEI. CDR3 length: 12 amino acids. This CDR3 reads CASSEAGGEQFF. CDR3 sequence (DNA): TGTGCCAGCAGTGAAGCTGGGGGGGAGCAGTTCTTC.

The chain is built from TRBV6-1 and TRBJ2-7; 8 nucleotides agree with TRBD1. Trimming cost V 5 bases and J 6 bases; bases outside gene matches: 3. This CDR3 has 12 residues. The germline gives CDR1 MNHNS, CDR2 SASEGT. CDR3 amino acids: CASSRTGSEQYF. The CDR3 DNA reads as TGTGCCAGCAGTCGGACAGGGTCCGAGCAGTACTTC.

CDR3 sequence (DNA): TGTGCCTGGAGCTTGGGACAGGGTAAATCCTACGAGCAGTACTTC. This sequence encodes CAWSLGQGKSYEQYF. This chain connects TRBV30 to TRBJ2-7; 9 bases are shared with TRBD1. The V and J ends lost 3 bases and 1 base, in that order; junction bases with no gene match: 7. Germline CDR1 is GTSNPN and CDR2 is SVGIG (reference sequence). CDR3 length: 15 amino acids.

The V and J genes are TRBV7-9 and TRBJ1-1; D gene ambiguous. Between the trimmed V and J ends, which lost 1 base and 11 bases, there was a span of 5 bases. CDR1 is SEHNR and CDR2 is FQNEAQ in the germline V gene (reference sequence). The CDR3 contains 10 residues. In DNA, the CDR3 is TGTGCCAGCAGCTTAGAGAGGGCTTTCTTT. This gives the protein CASSLERAFF.

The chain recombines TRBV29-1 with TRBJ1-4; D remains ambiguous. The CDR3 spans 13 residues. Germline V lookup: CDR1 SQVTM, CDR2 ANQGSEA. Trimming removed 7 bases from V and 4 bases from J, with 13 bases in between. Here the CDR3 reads CSAADEGNEKLFF. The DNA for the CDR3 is TGCAGCGCTGCGGACGAGGGTAATGAAAAACTGTTTTTT. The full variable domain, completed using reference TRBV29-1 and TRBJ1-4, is SAVISQKPSRDICQRGTSLTIQCQVDSQVTMMFWYRQQPGQSLTLIATANQGSEATYESGFVIDKFPISRPNLTFSTLTVSNMSPEDSSIYLCSAADEGNEKLFFGSGTQLSVL.

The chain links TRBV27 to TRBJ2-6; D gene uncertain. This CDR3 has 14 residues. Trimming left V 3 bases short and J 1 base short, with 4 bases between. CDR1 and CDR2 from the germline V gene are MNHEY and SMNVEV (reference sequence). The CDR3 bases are TGTGCCAGCAGTTTGACATCTGGGGCCAACGTCCTGACTTTC. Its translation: CASSLTSGANVLTF.

CDR3 in DNA: TGTGCCAGCAGTGAAATAGCGGGGAGCACAGATACGCAGTATTTT. Encoded protein: CASSEIAGSTDTQYF. The chain uses TRBV6-4 and TRBJ2-3; TRBD2 agrees at 8 bases. Trimming cost V 3 bases and J 0 bases; bases outside gene matches: 2. Germline loops: CDR1 MRHNA, CDR2 SNTAGT. The CDR3 is made up of 15 amino acids.

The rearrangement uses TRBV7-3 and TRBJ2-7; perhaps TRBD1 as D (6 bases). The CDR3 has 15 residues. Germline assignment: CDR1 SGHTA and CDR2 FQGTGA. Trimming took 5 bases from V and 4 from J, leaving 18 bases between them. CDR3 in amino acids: CASSPGEWGLYEQYF. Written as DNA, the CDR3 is TGTGCCAGCAGCCCAGGGGAATGGGGTTTATACGAGCAGTACTTC.

This chain's CDR3 is CASRDRAYSYEQYF. CDR3 in DNA: TGTGCCAGCAGAGACAGGGCATACTCCTACGAGCAGTACTTC. This rearrangement joins TRBV27 to TRBJ2-7; the match to TRBD1 covers 7 bases. V was pared by 6 bases and J by 0 bases, with 5 bases of the junction left unmatched. The CDR3 has 14 residues. Germline assignment: CDR1 MNHEY and CDR2 SMNVEV (reference sequence).

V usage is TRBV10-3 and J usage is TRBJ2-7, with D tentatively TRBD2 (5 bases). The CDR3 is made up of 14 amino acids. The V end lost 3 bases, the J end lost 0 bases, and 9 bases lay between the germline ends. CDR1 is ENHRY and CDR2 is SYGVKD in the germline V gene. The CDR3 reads CAISEEGGSYEQYF. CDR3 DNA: TGTGCCATCAGTGAAGAGGGCGGCTCCTACGAGCAGTACTTC.

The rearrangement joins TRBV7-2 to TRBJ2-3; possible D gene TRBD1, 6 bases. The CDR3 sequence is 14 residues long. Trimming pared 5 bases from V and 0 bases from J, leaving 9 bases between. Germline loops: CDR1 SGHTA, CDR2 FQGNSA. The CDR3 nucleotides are TGTGCCAGCAGCCAGGGGCGCAGCACAGATACGCAGTATTTT. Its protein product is CASSQGRSTDTQYF.

The CDR3 loop is CASSKGQGARTEAFF. In DNA form, the CDR3 reads TGTGCCAGTAGTAAGGGACAGGGGGCGAGGACTGAAGCTTTCTTT. The chain links TRBV19 to TRBJ1-1, with 12 bases lining up with TRBD1. After removal of 4 bases from V and 5 bases from J, the junction contained 5 bases not matched to a gene. Looked up from germline, CDR1 is LNHDA and CDR2 is SQIVND (reference sequence). The CDR3 runs 15 residues.

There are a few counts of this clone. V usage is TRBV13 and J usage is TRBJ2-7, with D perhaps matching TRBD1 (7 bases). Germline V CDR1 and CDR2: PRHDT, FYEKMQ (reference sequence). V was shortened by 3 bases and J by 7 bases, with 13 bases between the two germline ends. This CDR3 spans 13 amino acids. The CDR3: CASSLRGRGEQYF. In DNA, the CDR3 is TGTGCCAGCAGCTTGCGGGGCAGGGGGGAGCAGTACTTC.

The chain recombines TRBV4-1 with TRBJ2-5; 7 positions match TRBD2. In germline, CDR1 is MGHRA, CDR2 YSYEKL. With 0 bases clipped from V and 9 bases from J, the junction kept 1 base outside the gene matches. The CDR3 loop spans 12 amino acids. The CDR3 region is CASSQEAGPQYF. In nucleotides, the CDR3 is TGCGCCAGCAGCCAAGAAGCGGGGCCCCAGTACTTC.

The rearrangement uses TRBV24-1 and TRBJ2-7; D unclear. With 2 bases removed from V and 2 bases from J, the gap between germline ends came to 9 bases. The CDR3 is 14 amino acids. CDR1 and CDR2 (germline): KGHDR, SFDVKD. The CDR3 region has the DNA TGTGCCACCAGTGATTCCACACGTCCCTACGAGCAGTACTTC. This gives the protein CATSDSTRPYEQYF.

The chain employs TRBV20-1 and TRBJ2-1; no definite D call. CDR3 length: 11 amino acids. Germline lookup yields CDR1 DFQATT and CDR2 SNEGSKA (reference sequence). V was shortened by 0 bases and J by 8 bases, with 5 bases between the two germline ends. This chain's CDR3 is CSARDVHEQFF. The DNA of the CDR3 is TGCAGTGCTAGAGACGTCCATGAGCAGTTCTTC.

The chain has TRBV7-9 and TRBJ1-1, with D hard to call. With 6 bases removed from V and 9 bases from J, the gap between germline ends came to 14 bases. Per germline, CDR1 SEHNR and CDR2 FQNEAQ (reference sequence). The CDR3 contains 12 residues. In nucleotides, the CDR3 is TGTGCCAGCAGTCCCGGGGAAGGGAAAGCTTTCTTT. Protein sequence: CASSPGEGKAFF.

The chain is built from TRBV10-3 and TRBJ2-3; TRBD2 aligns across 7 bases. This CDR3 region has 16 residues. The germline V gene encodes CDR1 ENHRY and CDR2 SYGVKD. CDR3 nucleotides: TGTGCAACCACATCGGATGCCGGGGGGTACACAGATACGCAGTATTTT. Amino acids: CATTSDAGGYTDTQYF.

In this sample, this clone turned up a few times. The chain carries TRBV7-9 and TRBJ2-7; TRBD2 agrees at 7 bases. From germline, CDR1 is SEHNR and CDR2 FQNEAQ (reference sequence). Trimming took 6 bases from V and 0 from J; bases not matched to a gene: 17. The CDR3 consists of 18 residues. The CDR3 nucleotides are TGTGCCAGCAGTTCTTACTACCAAGCGGGGAAAAGCTCCTACGAGCAGTACTTC. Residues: CASSSYYQAGKSSYEQYF.

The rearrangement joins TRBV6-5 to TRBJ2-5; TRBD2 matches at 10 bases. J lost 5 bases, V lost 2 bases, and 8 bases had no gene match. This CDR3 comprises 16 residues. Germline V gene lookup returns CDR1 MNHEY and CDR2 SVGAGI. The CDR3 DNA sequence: TGTGCCAGCAGTTACACCGGGACTAGCGTTATTGAGACCCAGTACTTC. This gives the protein CASSYTGTSVIETQYF.

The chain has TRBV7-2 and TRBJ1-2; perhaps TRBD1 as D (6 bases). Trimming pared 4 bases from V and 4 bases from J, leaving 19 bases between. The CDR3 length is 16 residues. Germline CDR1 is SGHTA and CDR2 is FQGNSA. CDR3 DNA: TGTGCCAGCAGCTCAAGAAACCCAGGCAGGGGCTATGGCTACACCTTC. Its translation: CASSSRNPGRGYGYTF.